This T cell receptor beta chain was captured in a study of blood T cell repertoires in COVID-19 (dated by TCRdb to 2018 to 2020). A note on the overall study: Samples from collaborators originated in the United States, Italy and Spain and spanned both the acute and convalescent phases of COVID-19. The prospective study material was composed of cDNA or gDNA derived from T cells, B-cell-depleted T cells, or PBMCs. Subjects who had been exposed to COVID-19, were actively infected with it, or had recovered from it provided the deeply sampled blood TCRbeta repertoires that made up the dataset. The repertoires were released in a freely available public database intended as a resource for research on the immune response to SARS-CoV-2. Samples were obtained from the ongoing ImmuneRACE study (first 160 participants) and from approximately 1,200 subjects provided by 6 global collaborators. A de-identified subject ID, COVID-19 status, age in years and sex were almost always included in the sample metadata. Where HLA class I and class II types were available, the types were taken from metadata supplied by the sample provider, not from assay-based typing. The research as a whole found: Clinical and demographic metadata were provided uncurated, with the amount varying by source and participant.

V was cut back by 3 bases and J by 3 bases, leaving a gap of 9 bases between them. From the germline V gene, CDR1 is SQVTM and CDR2 is ANQGSEA. The CDR3 measures 13 amino acids from cysteine to phenylalanine. The retained sequence is limited to the CDR3, 39 bases, with the frame set at the first base. Each collaborating institution followed its own protocols to collect whole blood in K2EDTA tubes. For TCRbeta analysis, collaborators shipped samples as frozen whole blood, isolated PBMCs, or DNA extracted from either of those sample types. The immunoSEQ Assay, a bias-controlled multiplex PCR, was used to amplify TCRbeta CDR3 regions from genomic DNA. In the source study's methods: The number of nucleated cells in each sample was estimated by amplification of reference gene primers within the assay. Sequence reads were collapsed and filtered to measure the absolute abundance of every unique TCRbeta CDR3 rearrangement. For each sample, productive Simpson clonality was calculated as the square root of Simpson's diversity index over productive rearrangements. TCRdb's version of the immuneACCESS table is confined to in-frame rearrangements and falls short of the full clone set. An unresolved V gene accounts for under half of the shortfall where checked; the remainder is of unknown origin. D and trimming were read from the DNA, whereas the V and J calls and clone size are those reported in that table. This sample comprises 90,000 to 120,000 clones, roughly four fifths of them detected only once. The ten largest clonotypes hold 3.3% of the sample.

Points on this clone: The antigen it recognizes is unknown. Within one base of it there is no much larger clone, and no base qualities were kept.

Input material: peripheral blood. The receptor was isolated from an elderly woman with active or convalescent COVID-19. The V and J genes are TRBV29-1 and TRBJ1-5; a weak D assignment points to TRBD1 (6 bases agree). The DNA sequence is TGCAGCGTTGAGCGGGGGCCCAATCAGCCCCAGCATTTT. It encodes CSVERGPNQPQHF. Here the CDR3 is joined to the reference TRBV29-1 and TRBJ1-5 genes, and the full variable domain is: SAVISQKPSRDICQRGTSLTIQCQVDSQVTMMFWYRQQPGQSLTLIATANQGSEATYESGFVIDKFPISRPNLTFSTLTVSNMSPEDSSIYLCSVERGPNQPQHFGDGTRLSIL.